Listed below are T cell receptor beta chains from one sample, sequenced in a study of blood T cells in healthy people across ages. One entry per CDR3 protein results from TCRdb running MiXCR on the 5' RACE reads. The data show 900,000 to 950,000 distinct CDR3 sequences, with roughly 28% seen just once and 10% held by the top ten. This same sample was also part of a study on T cells of mothers and their children.

Sequences were obtained from blood. These receptors originate from a woman aged 40-49 years in good health. CDR3s include the opening cysteine and the closing phenylalanine or tryptophan. A D gene is named only where the DNA matches it firmly. Clone size is shown for a subset of rows, as once, few, many or a class of expanded clone.

J gene | clone size | V gene | D gene | CDR3 protein
TRBJ2-7 | many | TRBV5-1 | TRBD1 | CASSFDRGDYEQYF
TRBJ1-2 | few | TRBV12-3/TRBV12-4 | TRBD1 | CASSSFQGAGRGYTF
TRBJ1-5 | NA | TRBV5-1 | NA | CASSKTGPNQPQHF
TRBJ1-2 | NA | TRBV12-3/TRBV12-4 | TRBD1 | CASTETGNGYTF
TRBJ2-2 | NA | TRBV28 | NA | CASRLRAGANTGELFF
TRBJ2-3 | NA | TRBV2 | TRBD2 | CASRLGLAHPTDTQYF
TRBJ1-6 | few | TRBV6-5 | TRBD1 | CASRGQEYNSPLHF
TRBJ1-5 | NA | TRBV12-3/TRBV12-4 | TRBD1 | CASSLAGQEPNQPQHF
NA | NA | TRBV10-3 | NA | CATSEGPTYEQYF
TRBJ1-4 | few | TRBV2 | NA | CASSGLLGEENEKLFF
TRBJ1-6 | NA | TRBV3-1 | NA | CASSQQTGTYNSPLHF
TRBJ2-5 | NA | TRBV15 | NA | CATSRAPKETQYF
TRBJ2-3 | NA | TRBV4-1 | TRBD2 | CASSRPVAGDPDTQYF
TRBJ1-5 | many | TRBV7-6 | NA | CASSLALTQPQHF
TRBJ1-1 | NA | TRBV5-5 | NA | CASSRGGGHTEAFF
TRBJ1-5 | NA | TRBV20-1 | TRBD1 | CSARAEGTGINQPQHF
TRBJ2-7 | NA | TRBV6-6 | NA | CASSTSSNRGYEQYF
TRBJ2-3 | NA | TRBV20-1 | TRBD2 | CSADAGGLGDTQYF
TRBJ1-1 | NA | TRBV27 | NA | CASSPTWTLNTEAFF
TRBJ1-1 | many | TRBV12-5 | TRBD1 | CASGLVLGNRGIMNTEAFF
TRBJ2-1 | NA | TRBV7-2 | TRBD2 | CASSWGAGGRMSYNEQFF
TRBJ1-1 | NA | TRBV12-3/TRBV12-4 | TRBD1 | CASSQILQGRHFF
TRBJ1-1 | few | TRBV14 | NA | CASSQGRAEAFF
TRBJ2-6 | NA | TRBV7-2 | NA | CASSPRYGYPGANVLTF
TRBJ2-7 | many | TRBV28 | TRBD1 | CASSGSPGGETSYEQYF
TRBJ2-3 | NA | TRBV5-1 | NA | CASSLGRQSSDTQYF
TRBJ2-5 | many | TRBV5-5 | TRBD1 | CASSFRGHGETQYF
TRBJ2-5 | NA | TRBV28 | TRBD2 | CASSPLAGGLQETQYF
TRBJ1-2 | NA | TRBV9 | TRBD1 | CVSTPGTGDPNGYTF
TRBJ2-1 | many | TRBV6-5 | NA | CASSKVGNEQFF
TRBJ2-5 | NA | TRBV9 | TRBD1 | CASSTRTGGWETQYF
TRBJ1-2 | NA | TRBV3-1 | TRBD1 | CASNPRTGANYGYTF
TRBJ2-1 | few | TRBV4-1 | NA | CASSQVGSNEQFF
TRBJ2-3 | few | TRBV7-9 | NA | CASSEPGPRISDTQYF
TRBJ1-5 | many | TRBV4-1 | NA | CASSQRRVINQPQHF
TRBJ2-4 | few | TRBV5-1 | NA | CASSLDGQLLAKNIQYF
TRBJ2-6 | many | TRBV5-1 | NA | CASGTSPGANVLTF
TRBJ2-1 | many | TRBV5-6 | TRBD2 | CASSFLAGGRNEQFF
TRBJ2-7 | few | TRBV20-1 | TRBD1 | CSARDWRQGGQQYF
NA | NA | TRBV6-2/TRBV6-3 | TRBD1 | CASSHGQGRVETQYF
TRBJ2-1 | many | TRBV20-1 | TRBD2 | CSASQSGGAVYEQFF
TRBJ2-7 | many | TRBV12-3/TRBV12-4 | TRBD1 | CASSLRPGTGGDSYEQYF
TRBJ2-1 | NA | TRBV4-1 | TRBD1 | CASSPPDRGRYNEQFF
TRBJ1-2 | many | TRBV20-1 | TRBD1 | CSARVGTGDWGYTF
TRBJ2-7 | NA | TRBV14 | NA | CASSQSQVPYEQYF
TRBJ2-7 | many | TRBV20-1 | NA | CSARKDSYEQYF
TRBJ2-7 | NA | TRBV5-1 | NA | CASSLDSSSPYNEQYF
TRBJ2-5 | NA | TRBV20-1 | NA | CSTINPGRRQETQYF
TRBJ1-4 | NA | TRBV5-6 | NA | CASSLDGPTNEKRFF
TRBJ2-7 | many | TRBV5-1 | TRBD2 | CASSFSGAVYEQYF
TRBJ2-1 | NA | TRBV9 | TRBD2 | CASGPPGGYNEQFF
TRBJ2-3 | NA | TRBV28 | NA | CASKSSGIDTQYF
TRBJ2-7 | many | TRBV28 | NA | CASRSDSWTVRSSYEQYF
TRBJ2-3 | NA | TRBV20-1 | NA | CSAPRDSWNTDTQYF
TRBJ2-7 | few | TRBV5-4 | NA | CASSPGMGASSYEQYF
TRBJ2-3 | NA | TRBV28 | NA | CASSSPFRRFGTDTQYF
TRBJ2-7 | many | TRBV2 | NA | CASSPFKEQYF
TRBJ2-5 | few | TRBV28 | NA | CASSPTARETQYF
TRBJ2-4 | NA | TRBV18 | TRBD2 | CASSPVAGNIREQYF
TRBJ2-5 | NA | TRBV21-1 | NA | CASSKKQDRIQETQYF